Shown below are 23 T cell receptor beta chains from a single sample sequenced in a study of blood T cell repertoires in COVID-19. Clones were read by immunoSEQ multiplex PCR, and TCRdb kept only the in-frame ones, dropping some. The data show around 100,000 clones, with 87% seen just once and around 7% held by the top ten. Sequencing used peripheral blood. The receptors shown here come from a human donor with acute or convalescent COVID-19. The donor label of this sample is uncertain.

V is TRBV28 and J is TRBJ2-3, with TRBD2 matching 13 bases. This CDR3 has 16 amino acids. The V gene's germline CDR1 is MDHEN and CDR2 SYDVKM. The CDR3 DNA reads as TGTGCTCATACTAGCGGGGGGGCCCGTGGCACAGATACGCAGTATTTT. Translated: CAHTSGGARGTDTQYF.

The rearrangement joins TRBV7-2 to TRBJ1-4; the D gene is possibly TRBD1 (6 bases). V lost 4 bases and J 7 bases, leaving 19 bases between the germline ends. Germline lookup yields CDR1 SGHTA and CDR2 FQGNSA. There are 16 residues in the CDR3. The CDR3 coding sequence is TGTGCCAGCAGCTCACAACAGACAGGATTGGGTGAAAAACTGTTTTTT. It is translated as CASSSQQTGLGEKLFF.

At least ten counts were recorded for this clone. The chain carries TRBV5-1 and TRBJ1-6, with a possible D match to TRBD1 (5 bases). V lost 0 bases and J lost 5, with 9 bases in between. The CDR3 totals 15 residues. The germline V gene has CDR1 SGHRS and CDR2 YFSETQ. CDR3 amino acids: CASSLGLGDNSPLHF. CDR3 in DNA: TGCGCCAGCAGCTTGGGGCTAGGGGATAATTCACCCCTCCACTTT.

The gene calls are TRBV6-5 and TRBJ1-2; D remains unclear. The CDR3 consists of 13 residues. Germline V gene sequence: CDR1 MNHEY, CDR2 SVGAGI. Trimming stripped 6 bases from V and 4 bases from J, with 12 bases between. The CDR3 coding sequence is TGTGCCAGCAGCTTGGGCCGACCCTATGGCTACACCTTC. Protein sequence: CASSLGRPYGYTF.

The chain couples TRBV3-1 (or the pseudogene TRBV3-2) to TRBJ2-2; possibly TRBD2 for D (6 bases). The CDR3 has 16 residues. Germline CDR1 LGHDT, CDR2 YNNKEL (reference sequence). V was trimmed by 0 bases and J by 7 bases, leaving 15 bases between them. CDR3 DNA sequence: TGTGCCAGCAGCCAAGAAGTTAGTAGCGGAGGCGGGGAGCTGTTTTTT. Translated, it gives CASSQEVSSGGGELFF.

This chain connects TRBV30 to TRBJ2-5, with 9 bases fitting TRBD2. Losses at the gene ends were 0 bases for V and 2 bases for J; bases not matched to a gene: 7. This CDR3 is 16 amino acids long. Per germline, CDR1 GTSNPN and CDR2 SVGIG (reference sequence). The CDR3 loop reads CAWSVGVSGGQETQYF. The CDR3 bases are TGTGCCTGGAGTGTCGGTGTTAGCGGGGGTCAAGAGACCCAGTACTTC.

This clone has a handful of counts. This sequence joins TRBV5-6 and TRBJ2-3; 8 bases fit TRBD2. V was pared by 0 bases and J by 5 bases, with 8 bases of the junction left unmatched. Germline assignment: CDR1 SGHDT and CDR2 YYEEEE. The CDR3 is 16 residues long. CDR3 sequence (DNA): TGTGCCAGCAGCTTGGCTACGGGGGGGCATCAAGATACGCAGTATTTT. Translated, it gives CASSLATGGHQDTQYF.

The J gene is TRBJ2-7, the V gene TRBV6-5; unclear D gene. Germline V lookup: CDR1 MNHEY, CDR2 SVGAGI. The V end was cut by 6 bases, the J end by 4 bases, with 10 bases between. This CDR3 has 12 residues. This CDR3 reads CASRTPGYEQYF. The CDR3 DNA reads TGTGCCAGCAGAACTCCCGGGTACGAGCAGTACTTC.

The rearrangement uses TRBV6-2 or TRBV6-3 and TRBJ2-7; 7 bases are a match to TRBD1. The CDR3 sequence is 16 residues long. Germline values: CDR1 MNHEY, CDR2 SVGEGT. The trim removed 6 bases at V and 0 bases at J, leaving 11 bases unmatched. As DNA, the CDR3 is TGTGCCAGCAGCAGTGACAGGGACCCACTCTCCTACGAGCAGTACTTC. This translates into CASSSDRDPLSYEQYF.

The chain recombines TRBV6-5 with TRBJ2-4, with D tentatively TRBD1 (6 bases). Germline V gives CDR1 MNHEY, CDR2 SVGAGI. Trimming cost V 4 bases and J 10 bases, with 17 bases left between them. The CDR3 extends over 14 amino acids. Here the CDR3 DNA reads TGTGCCAGCAGTTTGACCGGGACAAGGGCTATTCAGTACTTC. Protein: CASSLTGTRAIQYF.

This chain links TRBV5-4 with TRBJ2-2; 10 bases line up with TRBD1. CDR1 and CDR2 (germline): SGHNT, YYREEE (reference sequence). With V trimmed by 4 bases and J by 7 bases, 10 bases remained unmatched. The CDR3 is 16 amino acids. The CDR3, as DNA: TGTGCCAGCAGCACCAGACAGGGGGCGCCTGGCGGGGAGCTGTTTTTT. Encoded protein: CASSTRQGAPGGELFF.

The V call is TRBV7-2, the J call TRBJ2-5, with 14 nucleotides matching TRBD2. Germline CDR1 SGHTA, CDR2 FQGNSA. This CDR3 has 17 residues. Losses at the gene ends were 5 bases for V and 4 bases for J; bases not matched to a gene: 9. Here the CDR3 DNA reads TGTGCCAGCAGCGGGAAGGGACTAGCGGGGGTTAGAGAGACCCAGTACTTC. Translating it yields CASSGKGLAGVRETQYF.

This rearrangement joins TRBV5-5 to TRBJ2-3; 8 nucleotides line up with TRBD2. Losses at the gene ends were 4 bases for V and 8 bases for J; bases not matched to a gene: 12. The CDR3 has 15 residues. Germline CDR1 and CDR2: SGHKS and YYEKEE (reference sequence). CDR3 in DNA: TGTGCCAGCAGCGAGGGACTAGGAAATTCGGTTACGCAGTATTTT. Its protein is CASSEGLGNSVTQYF.

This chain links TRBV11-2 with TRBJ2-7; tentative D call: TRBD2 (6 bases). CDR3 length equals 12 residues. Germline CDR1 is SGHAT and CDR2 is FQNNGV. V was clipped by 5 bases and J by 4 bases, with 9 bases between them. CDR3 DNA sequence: TGTGCCAGCAGCCGGGACTCTTACGAGCAGTACTTC. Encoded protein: CASSRDSYEQYF.

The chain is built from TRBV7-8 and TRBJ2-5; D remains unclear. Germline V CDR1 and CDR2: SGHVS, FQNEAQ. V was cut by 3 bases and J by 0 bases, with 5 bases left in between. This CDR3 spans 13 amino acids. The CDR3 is CASSFNDQETQYF. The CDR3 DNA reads TGTGCCAGCAGCTTCAATGACCAAGAGACCCAGTACTTC.

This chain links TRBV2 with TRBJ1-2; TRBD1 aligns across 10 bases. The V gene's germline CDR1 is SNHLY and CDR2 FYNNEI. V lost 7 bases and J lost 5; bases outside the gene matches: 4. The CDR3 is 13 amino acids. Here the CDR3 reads CASTRQGAYGYTF. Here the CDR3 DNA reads TGTGCCAGCACCCGACAGGGGGCGTATGGCTACACCTTC.

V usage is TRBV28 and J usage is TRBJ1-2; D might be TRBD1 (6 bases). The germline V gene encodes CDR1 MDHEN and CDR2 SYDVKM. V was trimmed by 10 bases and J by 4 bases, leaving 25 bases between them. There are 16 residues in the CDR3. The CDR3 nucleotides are TGTGCCACGTATGGCCAGGGGTCCTCCATAGGCTATGGCTACACCTTC. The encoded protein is CATYGQGSSIGYGYTF.

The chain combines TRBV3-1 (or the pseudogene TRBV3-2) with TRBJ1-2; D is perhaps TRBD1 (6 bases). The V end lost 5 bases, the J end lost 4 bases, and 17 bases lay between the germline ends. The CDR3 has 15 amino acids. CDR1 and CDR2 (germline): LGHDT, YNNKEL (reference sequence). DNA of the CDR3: TGTGCCAGCAGCTATACATTCACAGGGACCTATGGCTACACCTTC. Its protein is CASSYTFTGTYGYTF.

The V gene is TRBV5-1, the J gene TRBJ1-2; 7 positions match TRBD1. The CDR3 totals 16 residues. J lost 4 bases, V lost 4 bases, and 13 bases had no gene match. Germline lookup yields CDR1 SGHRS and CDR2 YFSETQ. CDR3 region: CASSPNGQVGSYGYTF. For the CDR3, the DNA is TGCGCCAGCAGCCCCAACGGACAGGTCGGAAGCTATGGCTACACCTTC. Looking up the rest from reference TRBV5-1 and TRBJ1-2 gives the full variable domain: KAGVTQTPRYLIKTRGQQVTLSCSPISGHRSVSWYQQTPGQGLQFLFEYFSETQRNKGNFPGRFSGRQFSNSRSEMNVSTLELGDSALYLCASSPNGQVGSYGYTFGSGTRLTVV.

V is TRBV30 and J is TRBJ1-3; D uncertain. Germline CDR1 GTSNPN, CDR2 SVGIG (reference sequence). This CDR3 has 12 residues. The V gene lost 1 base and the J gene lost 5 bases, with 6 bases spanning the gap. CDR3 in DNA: TGTGCCTGGAGTGAGCATCGAAACACCATATATTTT. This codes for CAWSEHRNTIYF.

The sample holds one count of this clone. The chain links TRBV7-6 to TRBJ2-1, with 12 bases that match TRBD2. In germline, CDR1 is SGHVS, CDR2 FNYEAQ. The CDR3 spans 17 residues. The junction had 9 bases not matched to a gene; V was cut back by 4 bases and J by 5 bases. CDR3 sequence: CASSSPSGGGGHNEQFF. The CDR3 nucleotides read TGTGCCAGCAGCTCTCCTAGCGGGGGGGGCGGCCACAATGAGCAGTTCTTC.

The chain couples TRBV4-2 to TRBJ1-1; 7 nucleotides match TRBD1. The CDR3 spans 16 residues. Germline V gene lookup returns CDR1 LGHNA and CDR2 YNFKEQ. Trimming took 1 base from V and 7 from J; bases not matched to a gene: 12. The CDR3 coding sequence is TGTGCCAGCAGCCAAGGCGGTCAGGGGGGCAAAAATGAAGCTTTCTTT. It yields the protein CASSQGGQGGKNEAFF.

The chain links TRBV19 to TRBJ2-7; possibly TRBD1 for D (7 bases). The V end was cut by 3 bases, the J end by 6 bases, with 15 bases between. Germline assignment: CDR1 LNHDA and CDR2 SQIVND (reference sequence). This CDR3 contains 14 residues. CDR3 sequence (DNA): TGTGCCAGTAGTATTTCAGGGGGACTGGGCGAGCAGTACTTC. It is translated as CASSISGGLGEQYF.